Below are 6 T cell receptor beta chains sequenced from a single sample in a study of blood T cell repertoires in COVID-19. Assay used: immunoSEQ multiplex PCR; TCRdb lists only in-frame clones, some missing. The sample includes some 390,000 clones, over 85% seen only once; the top ten take 1.7%. The sequenced sample consisted of PBMCs or T cells enriched from blood (not recorded which). These TCRs come from a woman aged 25 to 39 who had recovered from COVID-19.

V and J are TRBV4-1 and TRBJ2-7; a possible D gene is TRBD2 (5 bases). This CDR3 contains 15 residues. The ends were cut back, 0 bases at V and 2 bases at J, with 11 bases in the middle. Germline CDR1 is MGHRA and CDR2 is YSYEKL. The CDR3 loop reads CASSQELRGPYEQYF. DNA for the CDR3: TGCGCCAGCAGCCAAGAATTACGGGGTCCCTACGAGCAGTACTTC.

The genes are TRBV2 and TRBJ2-3, with 7 bases lining up with TRBD1. From germline, CDR1 is SNHLY and CDR2 FYNNEI. With 5 bases clipped from V and 3 bases from J, the junction kept 5 bases outside the gene matches. The length of the CDR3 is 14 residues. CDR3 nucleotide sequence: TGTGCCAGCAGTACAGGGGATTGGACAGATACGCAGTATTTT. This encodes CASSTGDWTDTQYF.

The chain carries TRBV6-2 or TRBV6-3 and TRBJ1-1; TRBD1 matches 9 bases. The length of the CDR3 is 16 residues. V lost 2 bases and J lost 6; bases outside the gene matches: 10. The germline V gene has CDR1 MNHEY and CDR2 SVGEGT. The CDR3 spells CASSYRTGVVESEAFF. The CDR3 DNA follows: TGTGCCAGCAGTTACAGGACAGGGGTTGTAGAATCTGAAGCTTTCTTT.

The chain links TRBV30 to TRBJ1-5; possibly TRBD1 for D (6 bases). The CDR3 totals 14 residues. With 4 bases removed from V and 4 bases from J, the gap between germline ends came to 14 bases. Germline assignment: CDR1 GTSNPN and CDR2 SVGIG (reference sequence). DNA for the CDR3: TGTGCCTGGACGGGGGGACATTCGAATCAGCCCCAGCATTTT. Translation: CAWTGGHSNQPQHF.

V is TRBV2 and J is TRBJ1-1; possibly TRBD1 for D (5 bases). The V end was cut by 3 bases, the J end by 3 bases, with 11 bases between. CDR3 length equals 14 residues. Germline V gene lookup returns CDR1 SNHLY and CDR2 FYNNEI. The DNA for the CDR3 is TGTGCCAGCAGTGACGGCGACAGATACACTGAAGCTTTCTTT. It yields the protein CASSDGDRYTEAFF.

The chain is built from TRBV27 and TRBJ2-3; a possible D gene is TRBD1 (5 bases). With 3 bases removed from V and 3 bases from J, the gap between germline ends came to 7 bases. The CDR3 loop spans 13 amino acids. The germline V gene has CDR1 MNHEY and CDR2 SMNVEV (reference sequence). CDR3 coding DNA: TGTGCCAGCAGTTTGGGGCGGACAGATACGCAGTATTTT. The encoded protein is CASSLGRTDTQYF.